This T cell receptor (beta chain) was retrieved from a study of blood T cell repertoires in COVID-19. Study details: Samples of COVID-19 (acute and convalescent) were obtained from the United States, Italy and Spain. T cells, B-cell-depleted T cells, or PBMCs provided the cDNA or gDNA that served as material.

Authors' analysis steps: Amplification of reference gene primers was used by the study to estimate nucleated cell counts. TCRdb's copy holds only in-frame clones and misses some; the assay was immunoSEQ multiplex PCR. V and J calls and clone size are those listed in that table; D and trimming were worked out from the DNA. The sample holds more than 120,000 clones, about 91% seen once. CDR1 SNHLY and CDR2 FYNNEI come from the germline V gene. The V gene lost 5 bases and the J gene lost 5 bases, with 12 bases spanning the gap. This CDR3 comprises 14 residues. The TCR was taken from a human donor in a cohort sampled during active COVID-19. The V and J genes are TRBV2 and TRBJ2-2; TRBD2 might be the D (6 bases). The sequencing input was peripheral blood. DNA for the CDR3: TGTGCCAGCAGTCCCGGACTATCTACCGGGGAGCTGTTTTTT. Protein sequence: CASSPGLSTGELFF.